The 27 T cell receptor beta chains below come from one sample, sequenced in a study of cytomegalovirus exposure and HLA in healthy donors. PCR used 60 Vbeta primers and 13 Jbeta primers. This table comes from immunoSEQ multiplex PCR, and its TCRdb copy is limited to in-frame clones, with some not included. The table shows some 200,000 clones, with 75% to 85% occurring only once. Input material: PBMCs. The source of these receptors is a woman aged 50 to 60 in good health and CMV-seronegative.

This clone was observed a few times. CDR3 in amino acids: CASSYYIQGDGNSPLHF. The CDR3 DNA reads TGCGCCAGCAGCTACTACATACAGGGGGATGGGAATTCACCCCTCCACTTT. The chain has TRBV5-1 and TRBJ1-6; 8 bases map to TRBD1. This CDR3 spans 17 amino acids. V was pared by 3 bases and J by 7 bases, with 12 bases of the junction left unmatched. Germline V gene lookup returns CDR1 SGHRS and CDR2 YFSETQ.

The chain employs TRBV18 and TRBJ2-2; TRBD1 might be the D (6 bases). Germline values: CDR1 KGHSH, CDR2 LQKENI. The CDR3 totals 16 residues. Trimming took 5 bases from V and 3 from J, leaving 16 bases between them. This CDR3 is CASSSLRGKDTGELFF. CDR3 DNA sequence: TGTGCCAGCTCATCACTCAGGGGAAAAGACACCGGGGAGCTGTTTTTT.

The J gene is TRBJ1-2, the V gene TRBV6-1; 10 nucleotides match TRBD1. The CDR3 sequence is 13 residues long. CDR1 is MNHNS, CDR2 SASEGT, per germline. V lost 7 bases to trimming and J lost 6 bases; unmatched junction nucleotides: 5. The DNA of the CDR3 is TGTGCCAGCATGGGACAGGGGAAGAATGGCTACACCTTC. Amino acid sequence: CASMGQGKNGYTF.

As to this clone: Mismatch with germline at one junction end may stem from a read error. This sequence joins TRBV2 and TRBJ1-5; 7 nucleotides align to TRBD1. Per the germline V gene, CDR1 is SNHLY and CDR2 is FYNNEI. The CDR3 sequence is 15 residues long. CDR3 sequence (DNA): TGTGCCAGCAGAGAAGACAGGGCATCCAATCAGCCCCAGCATTTT. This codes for CASREDRASNQPQHF.

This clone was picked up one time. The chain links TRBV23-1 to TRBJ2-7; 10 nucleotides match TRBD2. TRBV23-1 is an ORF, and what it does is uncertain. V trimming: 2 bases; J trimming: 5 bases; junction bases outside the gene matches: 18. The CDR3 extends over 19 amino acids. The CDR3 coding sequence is TGCGCCAGCAGTCAAGGTGGAACCCCGGCTAGCGGGAGTTTTGACGAGCAGTACTTC. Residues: CASSQGGTPASGSFDEQYF.

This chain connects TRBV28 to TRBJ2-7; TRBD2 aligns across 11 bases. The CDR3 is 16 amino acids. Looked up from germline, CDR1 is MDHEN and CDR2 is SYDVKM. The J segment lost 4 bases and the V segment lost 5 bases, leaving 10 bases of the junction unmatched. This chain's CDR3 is CASSPATSGGLYEQYF. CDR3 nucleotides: TGTGCCAGCAGTCCCGCTACTAGCGGGGGCCTTTACGAGCAGTACTTC.

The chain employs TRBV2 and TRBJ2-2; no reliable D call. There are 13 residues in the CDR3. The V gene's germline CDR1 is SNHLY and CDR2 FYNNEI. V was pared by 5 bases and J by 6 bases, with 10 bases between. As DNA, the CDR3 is TGTGCCAGCAGTCAAGACATGGCCGGGGAGCTGTTTTTT. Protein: CASSQDMAGELFF.

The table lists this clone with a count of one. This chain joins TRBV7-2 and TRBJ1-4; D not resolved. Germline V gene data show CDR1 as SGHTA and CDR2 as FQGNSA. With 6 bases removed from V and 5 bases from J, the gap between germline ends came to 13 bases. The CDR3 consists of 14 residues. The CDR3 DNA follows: TGTGCCAGCAGTCCCCGGGCGGGCAATGAAAAACTGTTTTTT. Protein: CASSPRAGNEKLFF.

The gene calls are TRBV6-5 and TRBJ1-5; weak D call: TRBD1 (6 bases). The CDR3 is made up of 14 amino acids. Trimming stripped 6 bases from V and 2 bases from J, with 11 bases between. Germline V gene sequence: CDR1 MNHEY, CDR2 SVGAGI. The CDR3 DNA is TGTGCCAGCAGACGGAACAGGGGCAATCAGCCCCAGCATTTT. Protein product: CASRRNRGNQPQHF.

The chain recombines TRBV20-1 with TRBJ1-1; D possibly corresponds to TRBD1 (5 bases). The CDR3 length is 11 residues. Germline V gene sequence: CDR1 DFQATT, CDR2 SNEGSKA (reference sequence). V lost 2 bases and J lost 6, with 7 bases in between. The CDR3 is CSARPGAEAFF. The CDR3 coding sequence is TGCAGTGCTAGACCGGGGGCTGAAGCTTTCTTT.

The CDR3 reads CASSDRGRTDTQYF. The CDR3, as DNA: TGTGCCAGCAGTGACCGGGGAAGGACAGATACGCAGTATTTT. This chain uses TRBV2 with TRBJ2-3, with D possibly being TRBD2 (5 bases). The CDR3 consists of 14 residues. Trimming left V 3 bases short and J 3 bases short, with 10 bases between. The germline V gene encodes CDR1 SNHLY and CDR2 FYNNEI.

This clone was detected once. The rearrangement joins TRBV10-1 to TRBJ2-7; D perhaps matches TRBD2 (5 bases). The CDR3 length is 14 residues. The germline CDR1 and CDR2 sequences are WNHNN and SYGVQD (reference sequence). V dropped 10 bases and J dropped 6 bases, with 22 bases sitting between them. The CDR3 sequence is CATSLDSREGEQYF. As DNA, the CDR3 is TGCGCCACATCCCTGGACTCCCGAGAAGGCGAGCAGTACTTC.

The CDR3 sequence: CSVGGPGPGFGEQYF. The CDR3 coding sequence is TGCAGCGTGGGAGGACCGGGACCGGGGTTCGGCGAGCAGTACTTC. This rearrangement joins TRBV29-1 to TRBJ2-7, with D tentatively TRBD2 (6 bases). This CDR3 spans 15 amino acids. V lost 6 bases, J lost 6 bases, and 24 bases lay in between. From germline, CDR1 is SQVTM and CDR2 ANQGSEA.

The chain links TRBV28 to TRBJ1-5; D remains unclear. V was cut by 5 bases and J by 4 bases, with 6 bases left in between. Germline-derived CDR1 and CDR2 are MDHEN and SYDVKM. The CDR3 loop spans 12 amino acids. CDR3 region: CASSLPNQPQHF. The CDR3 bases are TGTGCCAGCAGTCTCCCGAATCAGCCCCAGCATTTT.

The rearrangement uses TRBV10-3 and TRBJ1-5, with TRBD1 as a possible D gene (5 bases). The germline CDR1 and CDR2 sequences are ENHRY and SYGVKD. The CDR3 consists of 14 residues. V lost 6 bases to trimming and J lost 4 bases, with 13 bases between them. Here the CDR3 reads CAISPAGGNQPQHF. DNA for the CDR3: TGTGCCATCAGCCCTGCGGGGGGAAATCAGCCCCAGCATTTT.

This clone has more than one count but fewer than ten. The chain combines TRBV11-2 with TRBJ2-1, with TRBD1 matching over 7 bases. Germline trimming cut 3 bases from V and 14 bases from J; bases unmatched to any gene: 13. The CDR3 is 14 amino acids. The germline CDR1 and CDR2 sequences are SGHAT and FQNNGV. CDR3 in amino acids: CASSLGRGGGWEFF. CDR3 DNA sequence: TGTGCCAGCAGCTTGGGGCGAGGGGGCGGATGGGAGTTCTTC. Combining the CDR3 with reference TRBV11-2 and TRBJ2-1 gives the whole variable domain EAGVAQSPRYKIIEKRQSVAFWCNPISGHATLYWYQQILGQGPKLLIQFQNNGVVDDSQLPKDRFSAERLKGVDSTLKIQPAKLEDSAVYLCASSLGRGGGWEFFGPGTRLTVL.

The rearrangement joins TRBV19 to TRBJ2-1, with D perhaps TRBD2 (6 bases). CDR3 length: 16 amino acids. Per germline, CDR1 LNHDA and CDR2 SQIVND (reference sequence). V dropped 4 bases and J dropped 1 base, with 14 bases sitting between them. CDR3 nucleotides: TGTGCCAGTAGTACTGAACTAGCAAGATCCTACAATGAGCAGTTCTTC. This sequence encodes CASSTELARSYNEQFF.

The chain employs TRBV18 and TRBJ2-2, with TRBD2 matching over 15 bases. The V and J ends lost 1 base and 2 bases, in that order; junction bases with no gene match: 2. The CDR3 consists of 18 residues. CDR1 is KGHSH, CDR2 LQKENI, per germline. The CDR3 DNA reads TGTGCCAGCTCACCACGGACTAGCGGGAGGGCCAACACCGGGGAGCTGTTTTTT. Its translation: CASSPRTSGRANTGELFF.

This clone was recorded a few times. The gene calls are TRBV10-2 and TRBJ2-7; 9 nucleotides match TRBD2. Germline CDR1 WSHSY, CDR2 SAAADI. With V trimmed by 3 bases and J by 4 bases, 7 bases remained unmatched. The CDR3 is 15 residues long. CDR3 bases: TGCGCCAGCAGTGAAGGGCAGCGGGGGGAATACGAGCAGTACTTC. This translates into CASSEGQRGEYEQYF.

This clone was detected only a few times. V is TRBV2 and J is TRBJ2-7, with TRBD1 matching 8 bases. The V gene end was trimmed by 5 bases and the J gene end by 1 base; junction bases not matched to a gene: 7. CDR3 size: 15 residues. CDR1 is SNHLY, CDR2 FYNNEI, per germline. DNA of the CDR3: TGTGCCAGCAGTTCCCAGGGGGCTAGGTCCTACGAGCAGTACTTC. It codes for CASSSQGARSYEQYF.

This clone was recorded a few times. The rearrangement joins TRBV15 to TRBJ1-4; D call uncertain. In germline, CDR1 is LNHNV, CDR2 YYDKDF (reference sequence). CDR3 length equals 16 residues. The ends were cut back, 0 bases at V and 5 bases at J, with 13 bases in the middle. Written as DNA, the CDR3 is TGTGCCACCAGCAGAGATCCCCCAGGTGAGAATGAAAAACTGTTTTTT. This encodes CATSRDPPGENEKLFF. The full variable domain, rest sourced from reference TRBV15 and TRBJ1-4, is DAMVIQNPRYQVTQFGKPVTLSCSQTLNHNVMYWYQQKSSQAPKLLFHYYDKDFNNEADTPDNFQSRRPNTSFCFLDIRSPGLGDTAMYLCATSRDPPGENEKLFFGSGTQLSVL.

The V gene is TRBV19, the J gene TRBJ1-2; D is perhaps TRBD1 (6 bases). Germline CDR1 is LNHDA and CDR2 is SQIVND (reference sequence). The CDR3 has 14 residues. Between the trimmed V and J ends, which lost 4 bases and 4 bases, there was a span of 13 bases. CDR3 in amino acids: CASSTYLDSYGYTF. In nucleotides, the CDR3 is TGTGCCAGTAGTACATATCTGGACAGCTATGGCTACACCTTC.

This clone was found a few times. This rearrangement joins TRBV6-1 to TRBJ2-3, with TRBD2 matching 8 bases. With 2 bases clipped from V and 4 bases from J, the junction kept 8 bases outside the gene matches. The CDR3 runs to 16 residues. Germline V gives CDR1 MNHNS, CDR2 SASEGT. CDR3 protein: CASSEFGGRRSDTQYF. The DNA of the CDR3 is TGTGCCAGCAGTGAATTTGGCGGGAGGCGGTCAGATACGCAGTATTTT.

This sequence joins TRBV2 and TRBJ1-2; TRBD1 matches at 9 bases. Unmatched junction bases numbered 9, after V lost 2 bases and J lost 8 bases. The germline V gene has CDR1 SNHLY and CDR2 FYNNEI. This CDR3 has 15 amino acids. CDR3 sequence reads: CASSESGQGPAGYTF. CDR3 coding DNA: TGTGCCAGCAGTGAAAGTGGACAGGGGCCAGCCGGCTACACCTTC.

Written as DNA, the CDR3 is TGTGCCAGTAGTGGGACAGAGGTTTACAATGAGCAGTTCTTC. Its translation is CASSGTEVYNEQFF. V is TRBV19 and J is TRBJ2-1; 7 positions match TRBD1. The germline CDR1 and CDR2 sequences are LNHDA and SQIVND (reference sequence). V lost 5 bases and J lost 4; bases outside the gene matches: 5. The CDR3 spans 14 residues.

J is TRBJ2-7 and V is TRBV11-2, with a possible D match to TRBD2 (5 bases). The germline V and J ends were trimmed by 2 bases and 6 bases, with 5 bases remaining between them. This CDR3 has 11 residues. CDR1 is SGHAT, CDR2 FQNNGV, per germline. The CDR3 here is CASSLRGEQYF. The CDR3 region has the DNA TGTGCCAGCAGCTTACGGGGCGAGCAGTACTTC.

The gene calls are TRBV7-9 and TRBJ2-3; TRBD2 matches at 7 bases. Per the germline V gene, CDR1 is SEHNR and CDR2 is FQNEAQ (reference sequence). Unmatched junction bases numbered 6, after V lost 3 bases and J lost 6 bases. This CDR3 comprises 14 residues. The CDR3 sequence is CASSLTSPPDTQYF. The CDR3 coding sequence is TGTGCCAGCAGCTTGACTAGCCCCCCCGATACGCAGTATTTT. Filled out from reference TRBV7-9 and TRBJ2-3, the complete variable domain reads DTGVSQNPRHKITKRGQNVTFRCDPISEHNRLYWYRQTLGQGPEFLTYFQNEAQLEKSRLLSDRFSAERPKGSFSTLEIQRTEQGDSAMYLCASSLTSPPDTQYFGPGTRLTVL.